This is a list of T cell receptor beta chains from one sample in a study of T cells after yellow fever vaccination. MiXCR, applied by TCRdb to the 5' RACE reads, yields one record per CDR3 protein. The data hold around 330,000 distinct CDR3 sequences, with 3.6% observed a single time. The input for sequencing was PBMCs, taken on the day of the yellow fever booster vaccination. These receptors came from a man younger than 30 who received the YFV17D yellow fever vaccine. Each CDR3 is given with its conserved first and last residue. Each record gives: clone size, J gene, D gene, V gene, CDR3 protein, CDR3 DNA. A D gene is named only where the DNA matches it firmly. Only some rows state a clone size, as once, few, many or a class for expanded clones.

abundance: many
j_gene: TRBJ2-3
d_gene: TRBD2
v_gene: TRBV5-1
CDR3aa: CASRLISGGIADTQYF
CDR3nt: TGCGCCAGCAGGTTAATAAGCGGGGGAATCGCAGATACGCAGTATTTT

abundance: many
j_gene: TRBJ1-1
d_gene: .
v_gene: TRBV12-3/TRBV12-4
CDR3aa: CASGGRGGAEAFF
CDR3nt: TGTGCCAGCGGAGGGCGTGGGGGAGCTGAAGCTTTCTTT

abundance: .
j_gene: TRBJ1-2
d_gene: .
v_gene: TRBV15
CDR3aa: CATSRGAGANYGYTF
CDR3nt: TGTGCCACCAGCAGAGGTGCAGGAGCTAACTATGGCTACACCTTC

abundance: few
j_gene: TRBJ1-6
d_gene: TRBD1
v_gene: TRBV5-4
CDR3aa: CASSLDLPQGDNSPLHF
CDR3nt: TGTGCCAGCAGCTTGGATCTACCCCAGGGGGATAATTCACCCCTCCACTTT

abundance: large
j_gene: TRBJ2-7
d_gene: .
v_gene: TRBV7-6
CDR3aa: CASSPGYEQYF
CDR3nt: TGTGCCAGCAGCCCCGGCTACGAGCAGTACTTC

abundance: .
j_gene: TRBJ1-5
d_gene: TRBD1
v_gene: TRBV6-5
CDR3aa: CASSLTAGTGSQPQHF
CDR3nt: TGTGCCAGCAGTTTAACCGCCGGGACAGGGAGTCAGCCCCAGCATTTT

abundance: many
j_gene: TRBJ1-6
d_gene: .
v_gene: TRBV2
CDR3aa: CAGQTDNSPLHF
CDR3nt: TGTGCCGGTCAGACGGATAATTCACCCCTCCACTTT

abundance: many
j_gene: TRBJ2-5
d_gene: .
v_gene: TRBV20-1
CDR3aa: CSASRQAQETQYF
CDR3nt: TGCAGTGCTTCCCGACAGGCCCAAGAGACCCAGTACTTC

abundance: many
j_gene: TRBJ2-5
d_gene: .
v_gene: TRBV4-1
CDR3aa: CASSQVGAPQETQYF
CDR3nt: TGCGCCAGCAGCCAAGTAGGGGCGCCGCAAGAGACCCAGTACTTC

abundance: many
j_gene: TRBJ1-1
d_gene: .
v_gene: TRBV5-5
CDR3aa: CASSSDRGRNTEAFF
CDR3nt: TGTGCCAGCAGCTCTGATCGTGGGAGAAACACTGAAGCTTTCTTT

abundance: few
j_gene: TRBJ1-2
d_gene: .
v_gene: TRBV4-3
CDR3aa: CASSQEGRPPNYGYTF
CDR3nt: TGCGCCAGCAGCCAAGAGGGGCGTCCCCCTAACTATGGCTACACCTTC

abundance: many
j_gene: TRBJ1-5
d_gene: .
v_gene: TRBV27
CDR3aa: CASGDRYQPQHF
CDR3nt: TGTGCCAGCGGAGACAGGTATCAGCCCCAGCATTTT

abundance: few
j_gene: TRBJ1-2
d_gene: .
v_gene: TRBV4-3
CDR3aa: CASSQDQQRAHYGYTF
CDR3nt: TGCGCCAGCAGCCAAGACCAGCAAAGAGCACACTATGGCTACACCTTC

abundance: .
j_gene: TRBJ2-3
d_gene: .
v_gene: TRBV4-3
CDR3aa: CASSQDYSRADAYHTQYF
CDR3nt: TGCGCCAGCAGCCAAGATTACTCCCGAGCCGACGCATACCATACGCAGTATTTT

abundance: many
j_gene: TRBJ2-5
d_gene: .
v_gene: TRBV27
CDR3aa: CASGPGGGETQYF
CDR3nt: TGTGCCAGCGGGCCTGGGGGTGGGGAGACCCAGTACTTC

abundance: few
j_gene: TRBJ2-5
d_gene: .
v_gene: TRBV5-6
CDR3aa: CASSGAGTLQVETQYF
CDR3nt: TGTGCCAGCAGCGGGGCCGGGACTCTTCAGGTGGAGACCCAGTACTTC

abundance: many
j_gene: TRBJ2-5
d_gene: TRBD2
v_gene: TRBV4-3
CDR3aa: CASSPIAGAETQYF
CDR3nt: TGCGCCAGCAGCCCCATAGCGGGAGCAGAGACCCAGTACTTC

abundance: many
j_gene: TRBJ1-5
d_gene: .
v_gene: TRBV4-1
CDR3aa: CASSQVWPTTRSRVNQPQHF
CDR3nt: TGCGCCAGCAGCCAAGTTTGGCCCACGACGCGCTCCAGGGTCAATCAGCCCCAGCATTTT

abundance: few
j_gene: TRBJ2-7
d_gene: TRBD1
v_gene: TRBV2
CDR3aa: CASVPTTGGHEQYF
CDR3nt: TGTGCCAGCGTCCCGACGACAGGGGGCCACGAGCAGTACTTC

abundance: .
j_gene: TRBJ2-3
d_gene: .
v_gene: TRBV7-9
CDR3aa: CASSSREGGTDTQYF
CDR3nt: TGTGCCAGCAGTTCGAGGGAAGGGGGAACAGATACGCAGTATTTT

abundance: many
j_gene: TRBJ1-4
d_gene: .
v_gene: TRBV7-2
CDR3aa: CASSPTSATNEKLFF
CDR3nt: TGTGCCAGCAGCCCTACATCCGCAACTAATGAAAAACTGTTTTTT

abundance: few
j_gene: TRBJ2-1
d_gene: .
v_gene: TRBV2
CDR3aa: CASSYGNNEQFF
CDR3nt: TGTGCCAGCAGTTACGGGAACAATGAGCAGTTCTTC

abundance: .
j_gene: TRBJ1-4
d_gene: .
v_gene: TRBV11-2
CDR3aa: CASSLGVRGYEKLFF
CDR3nt: TGTGCCAGCAGCTTAGGTGTCAGGGGATATGAAAAACTGTTTTTT

abundance: few
j_gene: TRBJ1-5
d_gene: .
v_gene: TRBV3-1
CDR3aa: CASSQRERVNQPQHF
CDR3nt: TGTGCCAGCAGCCAAAGGGAACGGGTCAATCAGCCCCAGCATTTT

abundance: many
j_gene: TRBJ2-3
d_gene: .
v_gene: TRBV7-8
CDR3aa: CASSGTHRNTDTQYF
CDR3nt: TGTGCCAGCAGTGGGACCCACAGGAACACAGATACGCAGTATTTT

abundance: few
j_gene: TRBJ1-1
d_gene: .
v_gene: TRBV29-1
CDR3aa: CSSRTVPMSEAFF
CDR3nt: TGCAGCTCCCGGACAGTCCCGATGAGTGAAGCTTTCTTT

abundance: many
j_gene: TRBJ2-1
d_gene: .
v_gene: TRBV5-1
CDR3aa: CASRDLGGYSNEQFF
CDR3nt: TGCGCCAGCAGAGACCTGGGCGGGTATTCGAATGAGCAGTTCTTC

abundance: many
j_gene: TRBJ2-5
d_gene: .
v_gene: TRBV9
CDR3aa: CASSVVGRVSETQYF
CDR3nt: TGTGCCAGCAGCGTAGTAGGCAGAGTTTCAGAGACCCAGTACTTC

abundance: many
j_gene: TRBJ2-1
d_gene: TRBD2
v_gene: TRBV19
CDR3aa: CASSLGLAGHNEQFF
CDR3nt: TGTGCCAGTAGTCTCGGACTAGCGGGCCACAATGAGCAGTTCTTC

abundance: many
j_gene: TRBJ2-1
d_gene: .
v_gene: TRBV10-3
CDR3aa: CAISEAGRDEQFF
CDR3nt: TGTGCCATCAGTGAGGCGGGTAGGGATGAGCAGTTCTTC

abundance: many
j_gene: TRBJ2-3
d_gene: TRBD1
v_gene: TRBV6-5
CDR3aa: CASSGLGTGRNTQYF
CDR3nt: TGTGCCAGCAGTGGCCTAGGGACAGGGAGGAATACGCAGTATTTT

abundance: .
j_gene: TRBJ1-6
d_gene: .
v_gene: TRBV14
CDR3aa: CASSRDAGNSPLHF
CDR3nt: TGTGCCAGCAGCCGGGACGCCGGAAATTCACCCCTCCACTTT

abundance: .
j_gene: TRBJ2-1
d_gene: TRBD2
v_gene: TRBV20-1
CDR3aa: CSASAVAGGRDEQFF
CDR3nt: TGCAGTGCTTCTGCGGTTGCGGGGGGGCGGGATGAGCAGTTCTTC

abundance: many
j_gene: TRBJ2-1
d_gene: TRBD1
v_gene: TRBV7-9
CDR3aa: CASSAVPGQGVVGPEQFF
CDR3nt: TGTGCCAGCAGCGCGGTCCCGGGACAGGGGGTCGTGGGCCCAGAGCAGTTCTTC

abundance: few
j_gene: TRBJ2-2
d_gene: .
v_gene: TRBV7-9
CDR3aa: CASIPNPGRATGELFF
CDR3nt: TGTGCCAGCATCCCAAACCCGGGCAGGGCCACCGGGGAGCTGTTTTTT

abundance: many
j_gene: TRBJ2-2
d_gene: .
v_gene: TRBV3-2
CDR3aa: CASSFGGFQGPGELFF
CDR3nt: TGTGCCAGCAGCTTCGGAGGCTTCCAAGGCCCCGGGGAGCTGTTTTTT

abundance: many
j_gene: TRBJ1-6
d_gene: .
v_gene: TRBV19
CDR3aa: CASSNPHAGAYNSPLHF
CDR3nt: TGTGCCAGTAGTAACCCTCACGCCGGGGCTTATAATTCACCCCTCCACTTT

abundance: few
j_gene: TRBJ2-7
d_gene: .
v_gene: TRBV20-1
CDR3aa: CSARDRGTGSYEQYF
CDR3nt: TGCAGTGCTAGAGATCGGGGTACAGGATCCTACGAGCAGTACTTC

abundance: .
j_gene: TRBJ1-4
d_gene: .
v_gene: TRBV2
CDR3aa: CASRDGSFNEKLFF
CDR3nt: TGTGCCAGCAGGGACGGGTCCTTTAATGAAAAACTGTTTTTT

abundance: few
j_gene: TRBJ2-5
d_gene: .
v_gene: TRBV6-1
CDR3aa: CASSEARGRGRETQYF
CDR3nt: TGTGCCAGCAGTGAAGCGCGAGGCAGGGGGAGGGAGACCCAGTACTTC

abundance: .
j_gene: TRBJ1-4
d_gene: .
v_gene: TRBV4-1
CDR3aa: CASSQTVGEKLFF
CDR3nt: TGCGCCAGCAGCCAAACGGTCGGGGAAAAACTGTTTTTT

abundance: .
j_gene: TRBJ1-5
d_gene: .
v_gene: TRBV19
CDR3aa: CASSVGNLAQHF
CDR3nt: TGTGCCAGTAGTGTCGGTAATCTGGCCCAGCATTTT

abundance: few
j_gene: TRBJ2-2
d_gene: .
v_gene: TRBV7-6
CDR3aa: CASSLNSGPNTGELFF
CDR3nt: TGTGCCAGCAGCTTAAATTCGGGGCCCAACACCGGGGAGCTGTTTTTT

abundance: .
j_gene: TRBJ1-1
d_gene: .
v_gene: TRBV6-6
CDR3aa: CASREGGGTTEAFF
CDR3nt: TGTGCCAGCAGGGAAGGTGGAGGGACCACTGAAGCTTTCTTT

abundance: .
j_gene: TRBJ1-5
d_gene: .
v_gene: TRBV6-6
CDR3aa: CASGLEEGPNQPQHF
CDR3nt: TGTGCCAGCGGGTTAGAGGAGGGGCCCAATCAGCCCCAGCATTTT

abundance: many
j_gene: TRBJ2-6
d_gene: .
v_gene: TRBV5-1
CDR3aa: CASGPFQPYVSGANVLTF
CDR3nt: TGCGCCAGCGGCCCGTTCCAGCCGTATGTCTCTGGGGCCAACGTCCTGACTTTC

abundance: many
j_gene: TRBJ2-3
d_gene: TRBD2
v_gene: TRBV18
CDR3aa: CASSPPSSSGGADTQYF
CDR3nt: TGTGCCAGCTCACCACCAAGTTCCAGCGGGGGGGCAGATACGCAGTATTTT

abundance: many
j_gene: TRBJ1-1
d_gene: TRBD1
v_gene: TRBV6-2/TRBV6-3
CDR3aa: CASSGRTGGQPEAFF
CDR3nt: TGTGCCAGCAGTGGCCGGACAGGGGGACAACCTGAAGCTTTCTTT

abundance: few
j_gene: TRBJ2-7
d_gene: .
v_gene: TRBV14
CDR3aa: CASSPTAFYEQYF
CDR3nt: TGTGCCAGCAGCCCCACGGCGTTCTACGAGCAGTACTTC